Below, 25 T cell receptor beta chains from the same sample are listed, as sequenced in a study of blood T cell repertoires in COVID-19. Here immunoSEQ multiplex PCR was the method, and the copy in TCRdb shows in-frame clones only, minus some. Of fewer than 100,000 clones in the sample, roughly four fifths were seen once. The sample comprised peripheral blood. These receptors all stem from a man in his forties or fifties with acute or convalescent COVID-19.

The chain uses TRBV19 and TRBJ2-1, with 10 bases fitting TRBD2. Germline assignment: CDR1 LNHDA and CDR2 SQIVND (reference sequence). With V trimmed by 3 bases and J by 2 bases, 10 bases remained unmatched. The CDR3 runs 18 residues. CDR3 in amino acids: CASSMGLAGARAYNEQFF. The CDR3 region has the DNA TGTGCCAGTAGTATGGGGCTAGCGGGGGCCCGGGCCTACAATGAGCAGTTCTTC.

The chain uses TRBV5-4 and TRBJ1-1; 7 nucleotides align to TRBD1. The CDR3 is 16 amino acids. With V trimmed by 0 bases and J by 4 bases, 9 bases remained unmatched. CDR1 and CDR2 (germline): SGHNT, YYREEE (reference sequence). CDR3 in DNA: TGTGCCAGCAGCTTGGGGCCAGGGGGTAAGGGCACTGAAGCTTTCTTT. It encodes CASSLGPGGKGTEAFF.

This chain links TRBV6-2 or TRBV6-3 with TRBJ2-6, with D hard to call. In germline, CDR1 is MNHEY, CDR2 SVGEGT. The CDR3 spans 15 residues. V was cut by 6 bases and J by 0 bases, with 9 bases left in between. This CDR3 is CASSFSSSGANVLTF. The CDR3 region has the DNA TGTGCCAGCAGCTTTTCATCCTCTGGGGCCAACGTCCTGACTTTC.

As regards this clone: Other DNA sequences in this sample translate to the same CDR3. This chain uses TRBV9 with TRBJ1-5; D not resolved. The V end lost 0 bases, the J end lost 2 bases, and 6 bases lay between the germline ends. This CDR3 is built from 14 residues. Germline lookup yields CDR1 SGDLS and CDR2 YYNGEE. CDR3 bases: TGTGCCAGCAGCGTAGGCCAGGGCAATCAGCCCCAGCATTTT. As protein: CASSVGQGNQPQHF.

The chain links TRBV24-1 to TRBJ1-5, with TRBD1 matching over 9 bases. The CDR3 is 14 residues long. Germline values: CDR1 KGHDR, CDR2 SFDVKD. Germline trimming cut 4 bases from V and 6 bases from J; bases unmatched to any gene: 3. CDR3 bases: TGTGCCACCAGTGACGGGACAGGGTTTCAGCCCCAGCATTTT. This encodes CATSDGTGFQPQHF.

Concerning this clone: The junction departs from the called germline gene at one end, perhaps through a read error. This chain connects TRBV5-1 to TRBJ2-2, with no clear D. The CDR3 extends over 15 amino acids. The germline V gene has CDR1 SGHRS and CDR2 YFSETQ. In nucleotides, the CDR3 is TGCGCCAGCAGCTTGGCCAGAGGAAACAACGGGGAGCTGTTTTTT. Amino acids: CASSLARGNNGELFF.

This sequence joins TRBV18 and TRBJ2-1, with TRBD2 matching over 12 bases. This CDR3 comprises 17 residues. CDR1 is KGHSH and CDR2 is LQKENI in the germline V gene. V lost 8 bases and J lost 2; bases outside the gene matches: 10. The CDR3 loop is CASPRLAGVVTYNEQFF. The CDR3 nucleotides are TGTGCCAGCCCAAGACTAGCGGGAGTTGTGACCTACAATGAGCAGTTCTTC.

This rearrangement joins TRBV7-6 to TRBJ2-5; 11 nucleotides line up with TRBD1. Germline V gene sequence: CDR1 SGHVS, CDR2 FNYEAQ. The V segment lost 5 bases and the J segment 5 bases; nucleotides outside the gene matches: 7. The CDR3 extends over 15 amino acids. This chain's CDR3 is CASSPGQGGQETQYF. The CDR3 region has the DNA TGTGCCAGCAGCCCGGGACAGGGGGGCCAGGAGACCCAGTACTTC.

V is TRBV7-2 and J is TRBJ2-7; 7 nucleotides line up with TRBD2. With V trimmed by 5 bases and J by 4 bases, 14 bases remained unmatched. CDR1 is SGHTA and CDR2 is FQGNSA in the germline V gene. This CDR3 is 16 amino acids long. DNA of the CDR3: TGTGCCAGCAGCCTCGTCGGGGGGAAAGGGGAGTACGAGCAGTACTTC. This encodes CASSLVGGKGEYEQYF.

This chain uses TRBV15 with TRBJ1-4; 11 nucleotides line up with TRBD1. CDR3 length equals 15 residues. V shed 1 base and J 8 bases; nucleotides not matched to a gene: 3. Germline V gene sequence: CDR1 LNHNV, CDR2 YYDKDF (reference sequence). CDR3 DNA sequence: TGTGCCACCAGCAGAGGGACAGGGGGCAACGAAAAACTGTTTTTT. Translated: CATSRGTGGNEKLFF.

The genes are TRBV10-1 and TRBJ1-1; a possible D gene is TRBD1 (6 bases). Germline CDR1 and CDR2: WNHNN and SYGVQD (reference sequence). This CDR3 has 14 amino acids. Between the trimmed V and J ends, which lost 6 bases and 1 base, there was a span of 12 bases. For the CDR3, the DNA is TGCGCCAGCAGAGCCGGGACATCGAACACTGAAGCTTTCTTT. Its translation: CASRAGTSNTEAFF.

The chain has TRBV27 and TRBJ2-2, with a tentative D call TRBD1 (6 bases). The germline V gene encodes CDR1 MNHEY and CDR2 SMNVEV (reference sequence). This CDR3 comprises 15 residues. Trimming removed 3 bases at V and 2 bases at J, with 10 bases between. The chain's CDR3 is CASSFEGHNTGELFF. CDR3 nucleotides: TGTGCCAGCAGTTTTGAGGGACACAACACCGGGGAGCTGTTTTTT.

The CDR3 bases are TGTGCCAGCAGTCTGACTAGTAGAGATACGCAGTATTTT. Translated, it gives CASSLTSRDTQYF. The V and J genes are TRBV6-2 or TRBV6-3 and TRBJ2-3; possible D gene TRBD2, 6 bases. Trimming cost V 5 bases and J 5 bases, with 11 bases left between them. CDR1 is MNHEY and CDR2 is SVGEGT in the germline V gene. CDR3 length: 13 residues.

The gene calls are TRBV6-5 and TRBJ1-3, with 8 nucleotides matching TRBD1. Germline assignment: CDR1 MNHEY and CDR2 SVGAGI. The CDR3 runs 14 residues. Trimming took 5 bases from V and 9 from J; bases not matched to a gene: 9. The DNA for the CDR3 is TGTGCCAGCAGTAGCCCAACGGACAGGGCCACCATATATTTT. Protein product: CASSSPTDRATIYF.

V usage is TRBV5-1 and J usage is TRBJ1-5, with D unclear. Deletions cut 0 bases from V and 4 bases from J, with 11 bases between. Germline CDR1 reads SGHRS; CDR2 reads YFSETQ. This CDR3 region has 15 residues. CDR3 nucleotides: TGCGCCAGCAGCTTGGCCGGGGAGGCGAATCAGCCCCAGCATTTT. It is translated as CASSLAGEANQPQHF.

This chain uses TRBV4-2 with TRBJ2-2; 8 bases map to TRBD2. This CDR3 is 15 amino acids long. Germline V CDR1 and CDR2: LGHNA, YNFKEQ. V gave up 0 bases and J gave up 7 bases; unmatched junction bases: 4. CDR3 in DNA: TGTGCCAGCAGCCAAGACGGGGGGGCGGTCGGGGAGCTGTTTTTT. Amino acid sequence: CASSQDGGAVGELFF.

This sequence joins TRBV12-3 or TRBV12-4 and TRBJ2-4, with D maybe TRBD2 (5 bases). The CDR3 length is 12 residues. The germline V and J ends were trimmed by 4 bases and 12 bases, with 13 bases remaining between them. CDR3 in DNA: TGTGCCAGCAGTTCGACCGGGGTCAGTCAGTACTTC. Its translation is CASSSTGVSQYF.

The J gene is TRBJ2-1, the V gene TRBV11-1; 9 bases match TRBD1. CDR1 and CDR2 (germline): SGHAT, FQDESV (reference sequence). Losses at the gene ends were 5 bases for V and 8 bases for J; bases not matched to a gene: 10. There are 15 residues in the CDR3. The CDR3 nucleotides read TGTGCCAGCAGCCTAATGGGACAGGGAGTTGATGAGCAGTTCTTC. Translation: CASSLMGQGVDEQFF.

The chain joins TRBV29-1 to TRBJ2-5; tentatively, D is TRBD2 (6 bases). CDR1 is SQVTM, CDR2 ANQGSEA, per germline. This CDR3 region has 13 residues. With 0 bases removed from V and 9 bases from J, the gap between germline ends came to 14 bases. CDR3 DNA: TGCAGCGTTGAAGATCTGGGCGGGGTTGCCCAGTACTTC. Protein product: CSVEDLGGVAQYF.

The V gene is TRBV11-2, the J gene TRBJ2-1; TRBD2 might be the D (5 bases). CDR3 length: 15 amino acids. The germline V and J ends were trimmed by 0 bases and 2 bases, with 8 bases remaining between them. Looked up from germline, CDR1 is SGHAT and CDR2 is FQNNGV. CDR3 in amino acids: CASSLEIGTYNEQFF. The CDR3 bases are TGTGCCAGCAGCTTAGAAATCGGGACCTACAATGAGCAGTTCTTC.

For this clone: In the same sample, other DNA sequences code for this CDR3. The chain combines TRBV5-1 with TRBJ2-7; 11 bases are a match to TRBD1. Unmatched junction bases numbered 4, after V lost 2 bases and J lost 3 bases. Germline CDR1 SGHRS, CDR2 YFSETQ. CDR3 length equals 15 residues. The CDR3, as DNA: TGCGCCAGCAGCTTATCCGGGACAGGGGGCTACGAGCAGTACTTC. Protein product: CASSLSGTGGYEQYF.

CDR3 bases: TGTGCCACCCGGGACAGGGGGGGGAATGAAAAACTGTTTTTT. As protein: CATRDRGGNEKLFF. J is TRBJ1-4 and V is TRBV19; 11 positions agree with TRBD1. Trimming removed 10 bases from V and 5 bases from J; junction bases left unmatched: 6. This CDR3 has 14 residues. The germline CDR1 and CDR2 sequences are LNHDA and SQIVND (reference sequence).

This sequence joins TRBV7-8 and TRBJ2-7, with TRBD1 matching over 9 bases. The trim removed 4 bases at V and 5 bases at J, leaving 9 bases unmatched. CDR1 and CDR2 (germline): SGHVS, FQNEAQ. The CDR3 loop spans 15 amino acids. The CDR3 region has the DNA TGTGCCAGCAGCTCTGGGACAGGGAAAGGAAACGAGCAGTACTTC. This codes for CASSSGTGKGNEQYF.

The chain uses TRBV5-1 and TRBJ2-6; D perhaps matches TRBD2 (5 bases). Germline CDR1 is SGHRS and CDR2 is YFSETQ. V was cut by 4 bases and J by 0 bases, with 11 bases left in between. The length of the CDR3 is 16 residues. DNA for the CDR3: TGCGCCAGCAGCCAAGAGGGTTTCTCTGGGGCCAACGTCCTGACTTTC. Its translation: CASSQEGFSGANVLTF. The full variable domain, its missing parts supplied by reference TRBV5-1 and TRBJ2-6, is KAGVTQTPRYLIKTRGQQVTLSCSPISGHRSVSWYQQTPGQGLQFLFEYFSETQRNKGNFPGRFSGRQFSNSRSEMNVSTLELGDSALYLCASSQEGFSGANVLTFGAGSRLTVL.

This clone was observed a single time. The rearrangement joins TRBV4-3 to TRBJ2-1; 8 bases fit TRBD1. This CDR3 comprises 15 residues. Germline assignment: CDR1 LGHNA and CDR2 YSLEER. J gave up 5 bases and V 6 bases, and 9 bases lay outside the gene matches. The CDR3, as DNA: TGCGCCAGCAGTCTTGGGACAGGCTATAACAATGAGCAGTTCTTC. Translating it yields CASSLGTGYNNEQFF.